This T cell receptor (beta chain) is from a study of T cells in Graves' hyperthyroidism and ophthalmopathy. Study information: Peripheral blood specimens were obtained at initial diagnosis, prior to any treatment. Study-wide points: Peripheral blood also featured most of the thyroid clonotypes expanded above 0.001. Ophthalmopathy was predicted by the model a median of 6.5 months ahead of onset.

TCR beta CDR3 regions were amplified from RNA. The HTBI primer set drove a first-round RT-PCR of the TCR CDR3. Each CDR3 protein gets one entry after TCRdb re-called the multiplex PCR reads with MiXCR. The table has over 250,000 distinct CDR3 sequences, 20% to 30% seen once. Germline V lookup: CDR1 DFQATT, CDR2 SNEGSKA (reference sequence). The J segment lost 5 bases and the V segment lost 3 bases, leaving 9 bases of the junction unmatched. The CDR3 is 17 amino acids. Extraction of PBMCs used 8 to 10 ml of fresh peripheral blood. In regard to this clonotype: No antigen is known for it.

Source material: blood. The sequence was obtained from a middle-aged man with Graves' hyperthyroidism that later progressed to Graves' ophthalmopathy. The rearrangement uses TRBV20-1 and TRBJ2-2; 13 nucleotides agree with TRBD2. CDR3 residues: CSARRRTSGSQTGELFF. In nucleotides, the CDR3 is TGCAGTGCTAGGAGGAGGACTAGCGGGAGTCAAACCGGGGAGCTGTTTTTT.